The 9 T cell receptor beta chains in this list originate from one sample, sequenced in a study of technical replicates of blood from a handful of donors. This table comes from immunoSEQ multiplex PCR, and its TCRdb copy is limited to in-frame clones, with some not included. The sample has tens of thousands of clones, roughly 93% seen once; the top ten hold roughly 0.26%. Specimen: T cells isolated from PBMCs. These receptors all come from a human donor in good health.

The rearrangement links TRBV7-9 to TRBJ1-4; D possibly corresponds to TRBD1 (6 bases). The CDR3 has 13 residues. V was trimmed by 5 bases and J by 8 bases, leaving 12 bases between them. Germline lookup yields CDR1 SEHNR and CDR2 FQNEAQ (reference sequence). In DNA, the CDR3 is TGTGCCAGCAGCACCGGGACATTAGAAAAACTGTTTTTT. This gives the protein CASSTGTLEKLFF.

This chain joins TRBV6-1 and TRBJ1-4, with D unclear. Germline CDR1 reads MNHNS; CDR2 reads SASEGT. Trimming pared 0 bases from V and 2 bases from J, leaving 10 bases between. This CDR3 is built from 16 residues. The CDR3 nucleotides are TGTGCCAGCAGTGAAGCGAGAGGCTGGACTAATGAAAAACTGTTTTTT. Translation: CASSEARGWTNEKLFF.

The CDR3 loop reads CASSSPRTGGSYNEQFF. The DNA of the CDR3 is TGTGCCAGCAGCTCACCACGGACAGGGGGTTCCTACAATGAGCAGTTCTTC. The chain joins TRBV7-8 to TRBJ2-1; 10 bases fit TRBD1. Germline loops: CDR1 SGHVS, CDR2 FQNEAQ. The CDR3 spans 17 residues. After removal of 4 bases from V and 1 base from J, the junction contained 7 bases not matched to a gene.

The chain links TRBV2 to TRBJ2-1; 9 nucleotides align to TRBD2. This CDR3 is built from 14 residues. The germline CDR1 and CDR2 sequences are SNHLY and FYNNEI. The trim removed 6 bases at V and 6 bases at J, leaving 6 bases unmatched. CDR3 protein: CASRGGRAINEQFF. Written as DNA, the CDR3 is TGTGCCAGCAGGGGCGGGAGGGCGATCAATGAGCAGTTCTTC.

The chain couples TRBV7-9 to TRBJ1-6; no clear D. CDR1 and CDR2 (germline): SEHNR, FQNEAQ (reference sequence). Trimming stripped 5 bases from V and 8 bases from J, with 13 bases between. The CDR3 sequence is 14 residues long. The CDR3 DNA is TGTGCCAGCAGCACGGGGTTCCGAGATTCACCCCTCCACTTT. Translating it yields CASSTGFRDSPLHF.

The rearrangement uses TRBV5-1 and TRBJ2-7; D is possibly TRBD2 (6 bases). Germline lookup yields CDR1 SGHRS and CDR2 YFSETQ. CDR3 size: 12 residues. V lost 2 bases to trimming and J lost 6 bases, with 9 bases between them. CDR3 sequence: CASSFSGGEQYF. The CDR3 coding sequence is TGCGCCAGCAGCTTTTCCGGGGGCGAGCAGTACTTC.

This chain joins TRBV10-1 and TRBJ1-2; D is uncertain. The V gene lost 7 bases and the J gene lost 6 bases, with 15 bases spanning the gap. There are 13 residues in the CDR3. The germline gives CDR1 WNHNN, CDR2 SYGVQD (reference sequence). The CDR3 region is CASIPKRWDGYTF. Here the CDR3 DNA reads TGCGCCAGCATCCCCAAGCGATGGGATGGCTACACCTTC.

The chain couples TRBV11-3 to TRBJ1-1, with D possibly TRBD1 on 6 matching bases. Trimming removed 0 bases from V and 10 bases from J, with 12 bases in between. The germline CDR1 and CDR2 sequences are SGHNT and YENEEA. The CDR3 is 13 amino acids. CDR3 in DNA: TGTGCCAGCAGCTTAGAGAACAGGGCGCGAGCTTTCTTT. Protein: CASSLENRARAFF.

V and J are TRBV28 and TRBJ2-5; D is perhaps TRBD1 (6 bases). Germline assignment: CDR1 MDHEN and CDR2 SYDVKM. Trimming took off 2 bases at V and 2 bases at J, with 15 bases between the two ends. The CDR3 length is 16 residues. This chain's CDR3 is CASSLRQADAQETQYF. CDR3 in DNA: TGTGCCAGCAGTTTAAGACAGGCGGATGCTCAAGAGACCCAGTACTTC.